This TCR beta chain originates from a study of identifying expanded T cells in peripheral blood. No infections or other immune events were documented during collection. Whole-study findings and limits: Roughly 2-week clone count variance significantly increased as total template count grew. Differentially abundant clones: around 1.2 between replicates, approximately 15 at 2 to 3 weeks, roughly 18 at four.

TCRdb's copy holds only in-frame clones and misses some; the assay was immunoSEQ multiplex PCR. This repertoire shows under 85,000 clones, 80% to 85% found once; its top ten account for about 18%. Comments on this clone: Its specificity is not known.

The CDR3 sequence is 13 residues long. The V end was cut by 1 base, the J end by 4 bases, with 8 bases between. Germline CDR1 is SGHTA and CDR2 is FQGNSA. This clonotype originated in a person aged 18 to 75 in good health. Material for sequencing was blood. The chain joins TRBV7-2 to TRBJ2-7; D is unclear. In DNA, the CDR3 is TGTGCCAGCAGCTTAGTGAATTCGTACGAGCAGTACTTC. Translated: CASSLVNSYEQYF.